This T cell receptor (beta chain) came from a study of T cell changes during pregnancy in multiple sclerosis. Assay: immunoSEQ multiplex PCR; the TCRdb copy retains only in-frame clones and omits some. The repertoire has some 57,000 clones, about nine tenths of them found once; the top ten carry 0.6% to 0.9%. This specimen was CD4+ T cells from peripheral blood mononuclear cells, taken in the first trimester of pregnancy. The TCR originated in a female donor with multiple sclerosis, enrolled in a pregnancy study.

CDR3 coding DNA: TGTGCCAGCAGCTTAGTGGGCAGATCCTACGAGCAGTACTTC. Translating it yields CASSLVGRSYEQYF. The genes are TRBV7-2 and TRBJ2-7; D not resolved. V was clipped by 1 base and J by 1 base, with 8 bases between them. The germline CDR1 and CDR2 sequences are SGHTA and FQGNSA. The CDR3 has 14 residues.